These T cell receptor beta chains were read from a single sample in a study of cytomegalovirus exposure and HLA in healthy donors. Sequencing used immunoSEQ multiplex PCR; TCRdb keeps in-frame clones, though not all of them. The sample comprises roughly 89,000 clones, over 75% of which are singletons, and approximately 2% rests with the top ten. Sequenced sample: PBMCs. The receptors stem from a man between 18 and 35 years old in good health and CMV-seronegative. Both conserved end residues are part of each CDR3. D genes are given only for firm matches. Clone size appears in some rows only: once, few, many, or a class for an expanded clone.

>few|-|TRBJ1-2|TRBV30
CAWRRGSGYGYTF
TGTGCCTGGAGACGGGGAAGCGGCTATGGCTACACCTTC
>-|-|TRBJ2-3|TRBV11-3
CASSPRGPGTDTQYF
TGTGCCAGCAGCCCCCGAGGGCCTGGCACAGATACGCAGTATTTT
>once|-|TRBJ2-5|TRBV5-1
CASSLGQSIQETQYF
TGCGCCAGCAGCTTAGGACAGAGCATCCAAGAGACCCAGTACTTC
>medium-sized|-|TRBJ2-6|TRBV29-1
CSVEGSSGANVLTF
TGCAGCGTTGAGGGCAGCTCTGGGGCCAACGTCCTGACTTTC
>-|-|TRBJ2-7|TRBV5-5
CASSMTVAYEQYF
TGTGCCAGCAGCATGACAGTAGCCTACGAGCAGTACTTC
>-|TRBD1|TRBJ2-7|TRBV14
CASRASGQGDEQYF
TGTGCCAGCAGGGCTTCGGGACAGGGGGACGAGCAGTACTTC
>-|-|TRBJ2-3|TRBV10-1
CASSASGTDTQYF
TGCGCCAGCAGTGCGAGTGGCACAGATACGCAGTATTTT
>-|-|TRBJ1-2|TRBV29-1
CSVGENYGYTF
TGCAGCGTTGGGGAGAATTATGGCTACACCTTC
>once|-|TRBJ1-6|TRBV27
CASSQLSNSPLHF
TGTGCCAGCAGCCAACTTAGCAATTCACCCCTCCACTTT
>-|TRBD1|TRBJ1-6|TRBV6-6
CASSYSPEGANSPLHF
TGTGCCAGCAGTTACTCTCCGGAGGGGGCCAATTCACCCCTCCACTTT
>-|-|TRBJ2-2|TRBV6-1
CASSEAEMSGAGELFF
TGTGCCAGCAGTGAAGCGGAGATGTCCGGGGCCGGGGAGCTGTTTTTT
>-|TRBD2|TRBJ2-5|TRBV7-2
CASSSKWTSGGGGQETQYF
TGTGCCAGCAGTTCGAAGTGGACTAGCGGGGGGGGCGGCCAAGAGACCCAGTACTTC
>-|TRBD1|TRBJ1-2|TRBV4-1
CASSQVRQGQGYTF
TGCGCCAGCAGCCAAGTACGACAGGGGCAAGGCTACACCTTC
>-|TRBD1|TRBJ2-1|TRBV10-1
CASRDRGNPEQFF
TGCGCCAGCCGGGACAGGGGAAATCCTGAGCAGTTCTTC
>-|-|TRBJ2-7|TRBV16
CASSQGGGNHEQYF
TGTGCCAGCAGCCAAGGTGGGGGGAACCACGAGCAGTACTTC
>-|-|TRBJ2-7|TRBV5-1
CASSFDPQNTYEQYF
TGCGCCAGCAGCTTTGATCCTCAGAACACCTACGAGCAGTACTTC
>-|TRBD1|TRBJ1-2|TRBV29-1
CSAWTGALFNYGYTF
TGCAGCGCCTGGACAGGGGCCCTCTTTAACTATGGCTACACCTTC
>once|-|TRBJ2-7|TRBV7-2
CASSSGALFSYEQYF
TGTGCCAGCAGCAGTGGGGCCCTATTTTCCTACGAGCAGTACTTC
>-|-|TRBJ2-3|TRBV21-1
CASSKDPGLAPDTQYF
TGTGCCAGCAGCAAAGATCCGGGACTAGCCCCAGATACGCAGTATTTT
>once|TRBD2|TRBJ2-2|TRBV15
CATSRDRGLADRELFF
TGTGCCACCAGCAGAGATCGGGGACTAGCAGACCGGGAGCTGTTTTTT
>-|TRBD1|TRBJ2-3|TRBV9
CASSVNRDRKSTDTQYF
TGTGCCAGCAGCGTGAATCGGGACAGGAAATCCACAGATACGCAGTATTTT
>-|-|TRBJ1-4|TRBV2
CASSEEWGRGEKLFF
TGTGCCAGCAGTGAAGAATGGGGAAGGGGAGAAAAACTGTTTTTT
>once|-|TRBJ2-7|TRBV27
CASRSGLSYEQYF
TGTGCCAGCAGGTCGGGACTTTCCTACGAGCAGTACTTC
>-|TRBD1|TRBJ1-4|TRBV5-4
CASSPETGANEKLFF
TGTGCCAGCAGCCCGGAGACAGGGGCTAATGAAAAACTGTTTTTT
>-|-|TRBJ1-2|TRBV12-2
CASRLGGGRCGYTF
TGTGCAAGTCGCTTAGGGGGGGGCCGTTGTGGCTACACCTTC
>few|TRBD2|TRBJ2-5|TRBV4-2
CASSQEVAGGRRETQYF
TGTGCCAGCAGCCAAGAGGTAGCGGGGGGGCGGAGGGAGACCCAGTACTTC
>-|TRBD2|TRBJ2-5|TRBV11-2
CASSLASGGTSRETQYF
TGTGCCAGCAGCTTAGCTAGCGGGGGGACGTCCAGGGAGACCCAGTACTTC
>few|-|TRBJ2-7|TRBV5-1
CASSLGGTYEQYF
TGCGCCAGCAGCTTGGGCGGTACCTACGAGCAGTACTTC
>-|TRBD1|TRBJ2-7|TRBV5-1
CASSPRQGRNYEQYF
TGCGCCAGCAGCCCCCGACAGGGGAGGAACTACGAGCAGTACTTC
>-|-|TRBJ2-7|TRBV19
CASSIGQSSSYEQYF
TGTGCCAGTAGTATAGGCCAGTCTTCCTCCTACGAGCAGTACTTC
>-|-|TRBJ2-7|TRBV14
CASSLGGGQRPLYEQYF
TGTGCCAGCAGCCTCGGAGGGGGACAGCGGCCTCTCTACGAGCAGTACTTC
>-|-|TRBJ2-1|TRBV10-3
CAISVEASPRQFF
TGTGCCATCAGTGTTGAAGCCTCTCCAAGGCAGTTCTTC
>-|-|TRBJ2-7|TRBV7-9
CSSSLASGARYEQYF
TGTTCCAGCAGTTTAGCGAGCGGAGCTAGGTACGAGCAGTACTTC
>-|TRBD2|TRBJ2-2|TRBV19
CASSSTSGGANTGELFF
TGTGCCAGTAGTTCGACTAGCGGGGGCGCGAACACCGGGGAGCTGTTTTTT
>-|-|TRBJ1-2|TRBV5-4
CASSLATGLNYGYTF
TGTGCCAGCAGCTTGGCCACAGGTCTTAACTATGGCTACACCTTC
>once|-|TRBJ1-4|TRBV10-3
CAISGSLVQGKEKLFF
TGTGCCATCAGTGGTTCTTTGGTACAGGGTAAAGAAAAACTGTTTTTT
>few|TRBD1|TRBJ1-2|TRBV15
CATSRDRSYGYTF
TGTGCCACCAGCAGGGACAGGTCCTATGGCTACACCTTC
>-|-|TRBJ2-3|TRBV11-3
CASSLGRADTQYF
TGTGCCAGCAGCTTAGGGAGGGCAGATACGCAGTATTTT
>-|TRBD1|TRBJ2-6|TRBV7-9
CASSSRGQGASGANVLTF
TGTGCCAGCAGCTCTCGGGGCCAGGGGGCGTCTGGGGCCAACGTCCTGACTTTC
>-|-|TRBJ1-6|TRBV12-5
CASGLFVTSSYNSPLHF
TGTGCTAGTGGTTTGTTTGTAACGAGCTCCTATAATTCACCCCTCCACTTT
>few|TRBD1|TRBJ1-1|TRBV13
CASSQKTGKAFF
TGTGCCAGCAGCCAAAAGACAGGGAAAGCTTTCTTT
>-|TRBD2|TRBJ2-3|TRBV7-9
CASSPGRSGGATDTQYF
TGTGCCAGCAGCCCCGGGCGCAGCGGGGGGGCAACAGATACGCAGTATTTT
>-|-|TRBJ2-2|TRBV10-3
CAISEGHRGELFF
TGTGCCATCAGTGAAGGACACCGCGGGGAGCTGTTTTTT
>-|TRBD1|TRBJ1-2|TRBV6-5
CASSYGDRDWGYGYTF
TGTGCCAGCAGTTACGGCGACAGGGATTGGGGCTATGGCTACACCTTC
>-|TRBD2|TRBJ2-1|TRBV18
CASSPFGTSGYNEQFF
TGTGCCAGCTCACCTTTCGGGACTAGCGGATACAATGAGCAGTTCTTC
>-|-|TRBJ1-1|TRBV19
CASSILPGVREAFF
TGTGCCAGTAGTATCCTCCCAGGGGTCCGTGAAGCTTTCTTT
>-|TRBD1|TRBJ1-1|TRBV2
CASSVSQGVNTEAFF
TGTGCCAGCAGCGTATCACAGGGGGTGAACACTGAAGCTTTCTTT
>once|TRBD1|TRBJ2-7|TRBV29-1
CSTGTGGDEQYF
TGCAGCACTGGGACAGGGGGCGACGAGCAGTACTTC
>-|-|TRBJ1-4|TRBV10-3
CATTATEATNEKLFF
TGTGCCACGACCGCGACAGAAGCAACTAATGAAAAACTGTTTTTT
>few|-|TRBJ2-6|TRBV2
CASSGQGHSGANVLTF
TGTGCCAGCAGTGGGCAGGGGCACTCTGGGGCCAACGTCCTGACTTTC
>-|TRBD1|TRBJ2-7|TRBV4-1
CASSHTGGASYEQYF
TGCGCCAGCAGCCATACAGGGGGCGCCTCCTACGAGCAGTACTTC
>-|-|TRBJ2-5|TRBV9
CASSVVGGRETQYF
TGTGCCAGCAGCGTAGTCGGGGGACGAGAGACCCAGTACTTC
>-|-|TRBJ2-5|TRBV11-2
CASSLDQTAQYF
TGTGCCAGCAGCTTAGATCAAACGGCCCAGTACTTC
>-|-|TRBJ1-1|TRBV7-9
CASSLKERQAFF
TGTGCCAGCAGCTTAAAGGAGCGGCAAGCTTTCTTT